This is a list of T cell receptor beta chains from one sample in a study of control samples from healthy donors and cancer patients. Data came from immunoSEQ multiplex PCR; TCRdb stores just in-frame clones and leaves some out. The top ten hold around 8.7% of the sample, which has under 150,000 clones, around 87% seen once. The sequencing sample was made of blood. These receptors were obtained from a man aged 35-49 years in good health. CDR3s include the opening cysteine and the closing phenylalanine or tryptophan. The D gene is left open where the match is weak. The size of a clone is reported for some rows only, either as once, few or many, or as a class for expanded clones.

J gene | D gene | clone size | V gene | CDR3 protein | CDR3 DNA
TRBJ2-1 | TRBD2 | NA | TRBV19 | CASSIVGGISYNEQFF | TGTGCCAGTAGTATAGTGGGGGGGATCTCCTACAATGAGCAGTTCTTC
TRBJ2-7 | NA | NA | TRBV15 | CATSTGIQYEQYF | TGTGCCACCAGCACCGGGATACAATACGAGCAGTACTTC
TRBJ2-7 | TRBD1 | NA | TRBV10-3 | CAISLRGSSGEQYF | TGTGCCATCAGTCTCAGGGGGTCGTCGGGCGAGCAGTACTTC
TRBJ2-3 | TRBD2 | NA | TRBV19 | CASSIWLGGGGTDTQYF | TGTGCCAGTAGTATATGGCTTGGGGGAGGGGGCACAGATACGCAGTATTTT
TRBJ2-5 | TRBD2 | few | TRBV2 | CASSTGTSGGRGRTQYF | TGTGCCAGCAGTACCGGGACTAGCGGGGGTAGAGGGCGAACCCAGTACTTC
TRBJ2-1 | NA | NA | TRBV27 | CASSLSTEPYNEQFF | TGTGCCAGCAGTTTATCAACAGAACCCTACAATGAGCAGTTCTTC
TRBJ1-2 | TRBD1 | NA | TRBV6-5 | CASSYTSGGANGYTF | TGTGCCAGCAGTTACACCTCAGGGGGCGCGAATGGCTACACCTTC
TRBJ1-6 | TRBD1 | NA | TRBV24-1 | CATSLQGNSPLHF | TGTGCCACCAGTTTACAGGGGAACTCACCCCTCCACTTT
TRBJ1-1 | TRBD1 | NA | TRBV10-3 | CAISGAGSAGDRGYTEAFF | TGTGCCATCAGTGGGGCTGGGAGCGCGGGGGACAGGGGCTACACTGAAGCTTTCTTT
TRBJ1-4 | NA | NA | TRBV14 | CASSIRVTTNEKLFF | TGTGCCAGCAGCATACGGGTCACAACTAATGAAAAACTGTTTTTT
TRBJ1-1 | NA | NA | TRBV5-8 | CASSSHLNTEAFF | TGTGCCAGCAGCTCCCACTTGAACACTGAAGCTTTCTTT
TRBJ1-6 | NA | NA | TRBV30 | CAWSVLGSSYNSPLHF | TGTGCCTGGAGTGTTCTGGGGAGCTCCTATAATTCACCCCTCCACTTT
TRBJ1-5 | NA | NA | TRBV5-3 | CARSLDGKNQPQHF | TGTGCCAGAAGCTTGGACGGTAAAAATCAGCCCCAGCATTTT
TRBJ1-1 | NA | NA | TRBV4-1 | CASSQDRSEGQGILNTEAFF | TGCGCCAGCAGCCAAGATCGTTCCGAGGGGCAGGGTATATTGAACACTGAAGCTTTCTTT